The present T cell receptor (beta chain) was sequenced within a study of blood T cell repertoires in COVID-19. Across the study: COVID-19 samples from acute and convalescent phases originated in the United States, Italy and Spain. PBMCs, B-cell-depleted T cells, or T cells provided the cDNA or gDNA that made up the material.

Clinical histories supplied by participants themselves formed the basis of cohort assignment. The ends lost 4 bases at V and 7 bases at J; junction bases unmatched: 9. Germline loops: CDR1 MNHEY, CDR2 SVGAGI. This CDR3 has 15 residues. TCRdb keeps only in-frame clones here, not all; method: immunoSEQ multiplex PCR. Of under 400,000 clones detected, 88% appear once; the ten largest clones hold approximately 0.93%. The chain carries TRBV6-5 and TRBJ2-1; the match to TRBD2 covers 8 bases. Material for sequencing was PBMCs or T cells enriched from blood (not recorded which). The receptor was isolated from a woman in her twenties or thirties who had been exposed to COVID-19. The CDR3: CASSSPGTRPNEQFF. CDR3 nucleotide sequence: TGTGCCAGCAGTTCCCCCGGGACTAGGCCAAATGAGCAGTTCTTC.